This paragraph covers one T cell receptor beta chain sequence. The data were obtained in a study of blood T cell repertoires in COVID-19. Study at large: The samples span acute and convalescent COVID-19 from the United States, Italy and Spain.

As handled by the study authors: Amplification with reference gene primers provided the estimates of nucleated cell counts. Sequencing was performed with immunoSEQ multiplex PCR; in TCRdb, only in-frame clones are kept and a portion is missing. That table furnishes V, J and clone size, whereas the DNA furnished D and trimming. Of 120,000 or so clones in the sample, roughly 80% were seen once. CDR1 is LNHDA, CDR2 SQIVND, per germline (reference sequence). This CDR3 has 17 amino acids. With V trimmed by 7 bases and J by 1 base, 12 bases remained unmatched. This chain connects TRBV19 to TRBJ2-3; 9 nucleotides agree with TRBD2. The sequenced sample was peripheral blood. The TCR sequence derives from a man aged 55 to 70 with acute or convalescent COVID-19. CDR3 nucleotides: TGTGCCAGTAACTACCGTAGTGCTAGCGGGGGCACAGATACGCAGTATTTT. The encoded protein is CASNYRSASGGTDTQYF.